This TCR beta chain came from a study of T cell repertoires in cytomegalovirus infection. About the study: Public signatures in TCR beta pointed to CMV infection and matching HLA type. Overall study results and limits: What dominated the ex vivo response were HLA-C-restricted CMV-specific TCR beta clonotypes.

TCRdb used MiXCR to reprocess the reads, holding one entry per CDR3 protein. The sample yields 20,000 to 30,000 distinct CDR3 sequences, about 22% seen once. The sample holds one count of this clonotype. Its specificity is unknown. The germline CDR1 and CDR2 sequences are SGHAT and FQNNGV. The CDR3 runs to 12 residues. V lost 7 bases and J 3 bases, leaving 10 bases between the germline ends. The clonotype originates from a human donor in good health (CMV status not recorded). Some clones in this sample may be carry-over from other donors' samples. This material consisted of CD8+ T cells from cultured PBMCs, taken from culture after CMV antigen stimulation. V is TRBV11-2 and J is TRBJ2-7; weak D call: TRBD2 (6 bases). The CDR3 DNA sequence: TGTGCCAGCACCGGGGACTGCTACGAGCAGTACTTC. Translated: CASTGDCYEQYF. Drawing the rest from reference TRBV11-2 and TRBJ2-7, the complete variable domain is EAGVAQSPRYKIIEKRQSVAFWCNPISGHATLYWYQQILGQGPKLLIQFQNNGVVDDSQLPKDRFSAERLKGVDSTLKIQPAKLEDSAVYLCASTGDCYEQYFGPGTRLTVT.